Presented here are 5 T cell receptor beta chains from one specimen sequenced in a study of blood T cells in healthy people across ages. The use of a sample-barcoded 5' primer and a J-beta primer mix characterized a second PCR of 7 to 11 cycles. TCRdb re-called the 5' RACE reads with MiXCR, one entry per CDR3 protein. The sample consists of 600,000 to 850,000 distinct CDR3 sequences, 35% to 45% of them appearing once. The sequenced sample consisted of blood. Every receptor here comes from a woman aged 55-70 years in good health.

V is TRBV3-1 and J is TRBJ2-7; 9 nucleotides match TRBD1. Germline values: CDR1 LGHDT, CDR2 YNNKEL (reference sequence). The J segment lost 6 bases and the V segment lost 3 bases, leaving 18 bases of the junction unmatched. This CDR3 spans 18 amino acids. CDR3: CASSQYRGQIPPPAEQYF. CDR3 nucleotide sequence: TGTGCCAGCAGCCAGTACAGGGGGCAAATCCCTCCGCCGGCCGAGCAGTACTTC.

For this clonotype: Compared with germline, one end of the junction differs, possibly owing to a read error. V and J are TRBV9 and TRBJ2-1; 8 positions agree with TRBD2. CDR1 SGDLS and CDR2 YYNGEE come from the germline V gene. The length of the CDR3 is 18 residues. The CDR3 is CANSAPPGGIKEWDEQFF. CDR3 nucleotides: TGTGCCAACAGCGCGCCCCCGGGGGGGATAAAGGAGTGGGATGAGCAGTTCTTC. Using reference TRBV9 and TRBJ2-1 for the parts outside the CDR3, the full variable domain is DSGVTQTPKHLITATGQRVTLRCSPRSGDLSVYWYQQSLDQGLQFLIQYYNGEERAKGNILERFSAQQFPDLHSELNLSSLELGDSALYFCANSAPPGGIKEWDEQFFGPGTRLTVL.

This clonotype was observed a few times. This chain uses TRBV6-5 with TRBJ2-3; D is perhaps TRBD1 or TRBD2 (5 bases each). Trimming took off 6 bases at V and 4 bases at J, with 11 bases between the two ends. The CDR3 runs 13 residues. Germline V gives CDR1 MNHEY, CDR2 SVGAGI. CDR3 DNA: TGTGCCAGCAGGCCCTCGGGGCCAGATACGCAGTATTTT. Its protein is CASRPSGPDTQYF.

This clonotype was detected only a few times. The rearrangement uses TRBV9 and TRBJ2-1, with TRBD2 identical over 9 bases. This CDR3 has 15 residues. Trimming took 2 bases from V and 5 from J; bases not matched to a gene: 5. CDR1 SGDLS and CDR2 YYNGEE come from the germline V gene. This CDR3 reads CASSVAAGGHNEQFF. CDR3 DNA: TGTGCCAGCAGCGTTGCAGCGGGGGGTCACAATGAGCAGTTCTTC.

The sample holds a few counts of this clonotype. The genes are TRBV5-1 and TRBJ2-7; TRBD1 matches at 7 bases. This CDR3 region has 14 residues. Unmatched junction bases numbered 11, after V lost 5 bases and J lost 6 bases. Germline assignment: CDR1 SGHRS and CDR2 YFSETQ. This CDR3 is CASSWTGAAGEQYF. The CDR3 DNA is TGCGCCAGCAGTTGGACAGGAGCTGCTGGCGAGCAGTACTTC.